This T cell receptor (beta chain) was captured by sequencing in a study of blood T cells in healthy people across ages (dated by TCRdb to the mid-2010s). In the study overall: In model experiments, roughly one uniquely barcoded TCR beta cDNA molecule per two T cells was captured by template switching. Using deep sequencing normalized with unique cDNA molecular identifiers, the study measured how TCR beta repertoire diversity changes with age. The donors were split into four age groups: young (average approximately 16 years), middle-aged (39), aged (approximately 60) and long-lived (approximately 80). To avoid experimental bias, donors of different ages were distributed randomly across sequencing lanes. Two additional independent replicas of 1 million unique cDNA reads from the same blood draw were analyzed for two donors (one aged 18 to 30 and one aged 80 or older). General study outcomes and caveats: Because the CMV infection status of the donors was unknown, age-related changes in expanded clonotypes may potentially have been confounded. As age increased, observed TCR beta diversity per million T cells dropped in a roughly linear way, and a significant reduction was already evident by age roughly 40. Compared with the aged group, more naive CD4+ T cells, fewer expanded clones and increased TCR diversity were shown by the long-lived group, suggesting age selection. The percentage of naive T cells measured by flow cytometry correlated strongly with observed TCR beta diversity. Because profiling used bulk unsorted PBMCs, naive and antigen-experienced compartments could not be compared conclusively. Estimates of total diversity from one million sequenced T cells were regarded as lower bounds and underestimates.

The 40 or so donors, aged about 6 to 90 years, were systemically healthy Caucasian individuals from Russia. Each donor gave roughly 9.5 milliliters of peripheral blood, collected into EDTA-treated Vacutainer tubes. Ficoll-Paque density-gradient centrifugation was used to isolate PBMCs, with at least 6.5 million per sample. Trizol reagent was used to extract total RNA from the PBMCs, yielding at least 5.5 micrograms per sample. The percentages of naive CD45RAhigh/CD27high T cells were determined by flow cytometry on a PBMC aliquot from every donor. CDR1 and CDR2, per the germline V gene (reference sequence), are GTSNPN and SVGIG. The V end loses 3 bases and the J end loses 7 bases, and a stretch of 10 bases separates them. Including the terminal cysteine and phenylalanine, the CDR3 comprises 11 residues. Only the CDR3 DNA is retained, 33 bases long and in frame from the first base. The library came from 5' RACE. Data came from an Illumina HiSeq 2500. A second roughly 6 to 12 cycle PCR used a sample-barcoded 5' primer and a J-beta primer mix. A template-switch 5' adaptor carrying 12 random nucleotides introduced a unique molecular identifier onto each TCR beta cDNA molecule. Each sample yielded at least 3 million CDR3-containing paired-end reads. The Mint cDNA synthesis kit, primed by a TRBC-specific oligonucleotide, was used to synthesize first-strand cDNA from all RNA. After uracil-DNA glycosylase treatment, a first 18-cycle PCR used universal primers M1SS and BC2_uni_R on all cDNA. Regarding the original processing steps: Normalization of each sample was performed by random selection of 1 million high-quality reads, each carrying a distinct molecular identifier. Instead of being binned into consensus sequences, reads with shared molecular identifiers were discarded. MiTCR, with a Q25 quality threshold and the strictest error-elimination algorithm, was used for CDR3 identification, clonotype clustering and error correction. A nonparametric unseen species model with Euler transformation was used to estimate a lower bound on total TCR beta diversity. The raw public data were reprocessed by TCRdb itself: fastp quality trimming at Q25, MiXCR clonotype calling, in-frame beta chains only. Under each unique CDR3 protein, matching rows form one entry showing the most common genes and DNA. TCRdb's processing, not the authors' own work, is the source of the V and J calls. The sample contains 1 million to 1.2 million distinct CDR3 sequences, around two fifths of them found a single time. 10% to 15% of the sample lies in the top ten.

Details on this clonotype: Its antigen is still unknown. The input lacks base qualities; no much larger clone sits a single base away.

The rearrangement combines TRBV30 with TRBJ2-7; the D call is tentative, TRBD1 or TRBD2, as each matches 5 bases. The receptor was isolated from a man aged 18 to 30 in good health. The specimen was blood. DNA sequence: TGTGCCTGGAGGTGGGGGAATGAGCAGTACTTC. The resulting protein is CAWRWGNEQYF.